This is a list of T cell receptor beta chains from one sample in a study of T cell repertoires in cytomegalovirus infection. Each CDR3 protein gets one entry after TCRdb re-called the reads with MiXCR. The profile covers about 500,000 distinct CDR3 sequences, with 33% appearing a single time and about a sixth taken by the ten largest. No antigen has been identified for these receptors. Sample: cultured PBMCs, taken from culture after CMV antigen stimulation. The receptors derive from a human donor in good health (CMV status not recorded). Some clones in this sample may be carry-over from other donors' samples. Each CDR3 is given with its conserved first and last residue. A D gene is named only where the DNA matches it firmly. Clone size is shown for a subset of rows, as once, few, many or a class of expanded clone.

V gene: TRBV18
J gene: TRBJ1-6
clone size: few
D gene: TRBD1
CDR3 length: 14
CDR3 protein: CASSRDRGDSPLHF
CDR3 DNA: TGTGCCAGCTCACGAGACAGGGGGGATTCACCCCTCCACTTT

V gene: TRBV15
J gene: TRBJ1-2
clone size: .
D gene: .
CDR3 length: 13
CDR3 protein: CATSTRENYGYTF
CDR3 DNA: TGTGCCACCAGCACAAGGGAGAACTATGGCTACACCTTC

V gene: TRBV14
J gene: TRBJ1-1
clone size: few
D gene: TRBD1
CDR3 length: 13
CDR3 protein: CASSQARQGEAFF
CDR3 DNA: TGTGCCAGCAGCCAAGCCCGACAGGGGGAAGCTTTCTTT

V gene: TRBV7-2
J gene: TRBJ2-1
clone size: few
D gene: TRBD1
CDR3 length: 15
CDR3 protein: CASSPDRGGFDEQFF
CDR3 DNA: TGTGCCAGCAGCCCCGACAGGGGAGGCTTCGATGAGCAGTTCTTC

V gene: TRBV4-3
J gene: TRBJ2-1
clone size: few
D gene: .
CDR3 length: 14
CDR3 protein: CASSQTQGRDEQFF
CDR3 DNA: TGCGCCAGCAGCCAAACACAGGGGAGGGATGAGCAGTTCTTC

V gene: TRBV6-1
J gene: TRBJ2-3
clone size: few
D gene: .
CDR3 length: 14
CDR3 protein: CASNAGPNTDTQYF
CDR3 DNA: TGTGCCAGCAACGCGGGACCTAACACAGATACGCAGTATTTT

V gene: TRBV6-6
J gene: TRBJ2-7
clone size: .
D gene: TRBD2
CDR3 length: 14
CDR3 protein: CASTLTSGAFEQYF
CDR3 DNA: TGTGCCAGCACTCTGACTAGCGGGGCCTTCGAGCAGTACTTC

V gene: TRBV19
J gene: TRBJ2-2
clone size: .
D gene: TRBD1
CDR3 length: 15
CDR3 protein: CASSKRTGSTGELFF
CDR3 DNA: TGTGCCAGTAGTAAACGGACAGGGTCCACCGGGGAGCTGTTTTTT

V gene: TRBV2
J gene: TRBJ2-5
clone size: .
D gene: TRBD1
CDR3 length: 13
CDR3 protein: CASRTGVRETQYF
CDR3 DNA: TGTGCCAGCAGAACAGGGGTACGAGAGACCCAGTACTTC

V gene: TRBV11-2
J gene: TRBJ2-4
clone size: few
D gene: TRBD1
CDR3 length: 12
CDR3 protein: CASSLAGDRPSF
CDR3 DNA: TGTGCCAGCAGCTTAGCAGGGGACAGGCCGTCCTTC

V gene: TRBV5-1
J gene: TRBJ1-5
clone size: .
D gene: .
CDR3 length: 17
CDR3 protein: CASSTFRQTISNQPQHF
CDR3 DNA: TGCGCCAGCAGCACCTTCCGACAGACCATTAGCAATCAGCCCCAGCATTTT

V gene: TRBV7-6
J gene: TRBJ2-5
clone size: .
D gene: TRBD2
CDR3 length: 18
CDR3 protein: CASSSTPTSSGRGETQYF
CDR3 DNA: TGTGCCAGCAGCTCGACACCAACTTCTAGCGGGAGGGGGGAGACCCAGTACTTC

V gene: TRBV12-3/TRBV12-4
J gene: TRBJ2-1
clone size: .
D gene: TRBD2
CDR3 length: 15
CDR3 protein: CASTPRLAGGNEQFF
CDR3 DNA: TGTGCCAGCACCCCGCGGCTAGCGGGTGGTAATGAGCAGTTCTTC

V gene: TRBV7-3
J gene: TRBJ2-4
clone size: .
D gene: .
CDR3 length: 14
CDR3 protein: CASSPGIGGNIQYF
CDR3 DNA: TGTGCCAGCAGCCCTGGGATAGGAGGTAACATTCAGTACTTC

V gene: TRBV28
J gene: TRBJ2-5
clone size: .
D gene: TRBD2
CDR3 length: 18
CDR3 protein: CASSFWFWTSGSWGTQYF
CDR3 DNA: TGTGCCAGCAGTTTTTGGTTTTGGACTAGCGGGAGTTGGGGGACCCAGTACTTC

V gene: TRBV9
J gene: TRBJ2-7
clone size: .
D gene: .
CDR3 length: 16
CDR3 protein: CASSPDPNGATYEQYF
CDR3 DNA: TGTGCCAGCAGCCCCGACCCCAACGGGGCCACCTACGAGCAGTACTTC

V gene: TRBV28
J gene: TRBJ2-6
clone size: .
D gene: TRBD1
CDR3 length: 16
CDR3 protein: CASSFSTGSGANVLTF
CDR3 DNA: TGTGCCAGCAGTTTTTCGACAGGGTCCGGGGCCAACGTCCTGACTTTC

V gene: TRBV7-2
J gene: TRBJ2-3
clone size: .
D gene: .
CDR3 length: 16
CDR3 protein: CASSLGRASAVDTQYF
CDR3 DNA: TGTGCCAGCAGCTTAGGAAGGGCTAGCGCTGTAGATACGCAGTATTTT

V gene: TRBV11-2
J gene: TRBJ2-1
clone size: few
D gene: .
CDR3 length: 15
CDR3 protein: CASSLATLGGDEQFF
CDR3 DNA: TGTGCCAGCAGCTTAGCGACACTTGGTGGAGATGAGCAGTTCTTC

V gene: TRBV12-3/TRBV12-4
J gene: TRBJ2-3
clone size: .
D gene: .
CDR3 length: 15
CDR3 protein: CAVPAGWPDTDTQYF
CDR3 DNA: TGTGCCGTCCCCGCGGGGTGGCCTGACACAGATACGCAGTATTTT

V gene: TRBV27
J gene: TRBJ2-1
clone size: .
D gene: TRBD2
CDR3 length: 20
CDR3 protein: CASSRRVGVAGGQKENEQFF
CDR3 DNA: TGTGCCAGCAGTAGAAGGGTGGGGGTAGCGGGAGGGCAAAAGGAAAATGAGCAGTTCTTC

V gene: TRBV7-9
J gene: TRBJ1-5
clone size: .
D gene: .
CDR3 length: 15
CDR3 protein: CASSSPGQSGQPQHF
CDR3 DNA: TGTGCCAGCAGCTCTCCAGGACAGTCCGGTCAGCCCCAGCATTTT

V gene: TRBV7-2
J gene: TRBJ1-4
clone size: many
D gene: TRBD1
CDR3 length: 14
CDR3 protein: CASSPRTGNEKLFF
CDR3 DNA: TGTGCCAGCAGCCCCAGGACAGGGAATGAAAAACTGTTTTTT

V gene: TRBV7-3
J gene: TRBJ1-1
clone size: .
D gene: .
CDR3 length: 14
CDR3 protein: CASSFQTANTEAFF
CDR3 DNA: TGTGCCAGCAGCTTTCAGACAGCGAACACTGAAGCTTTCTTT

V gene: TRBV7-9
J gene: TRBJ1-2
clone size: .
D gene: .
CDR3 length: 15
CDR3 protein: CASSHSVRGIYGYTF
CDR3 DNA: TGTGCCAGCAGCCACTCGGTCAGGGGCATCTATGGCTACACCTTC

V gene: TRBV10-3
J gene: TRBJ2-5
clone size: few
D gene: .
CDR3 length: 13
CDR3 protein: CAIRGHQQETQYF
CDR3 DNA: TGTGCCATCAGGGGACACCAACAAGAGACCCAGTACTTC